These T cell receptor beta chains were read from a single sample in a study of radiation and T cells in renal cell carcinoma. The table came from immunoSEQ multiplex PCR; TCRdb's copy has only in-frame clones and leaves some out. Of about 150,000 clones listed, over 80% were seen once; the top ten hold roughly 13%. The specimen was blood, collected from a patient whose treatment included radiotherapy and nephrectomy. Receptors originate from a woman aged 45-65 years with renal cell carcinoma. Both conserved end residues are part of each CDR3. The D gene is left open where the match is weak. Clone size is shown for a subset of rows, as once, few, many or a class of expanded clone.

size,D,V,J,DNA,CDR3
.,.,TRBV7-6,TRBJ1-4,TGTGCCAGCAGCCAAGCGGGGGTGTGGGAAAAACTGTTTTTT,CASSQAGVWEKLFF
.,.,TRBV5-6,TRBJ2-7,TGTGCCAGCAGCCCAGGGACCTACGAGCAGTACTTC,CASSPGTYEQYF
.,TRBD1,TRBV29-1,TRBJ1-1,TGCAGCGTTGTGGGACAGTCGGGCACTGAAGCTTTCTTT,CSVVGQSGTEAFF
.,.,TRBV19,TRBJ1-1,TGTGCCAGTAGTATAGGTACAGAGAGGGACACTGAAGCTTTCTTT,CASSIGTERDTEAFF
.,.,TRBV2,TRBJ1-3,TGTGCCAGCAGAACCTATGAGTCGGGAAACACCATATATTTT,CASRTYESGNTIYF
.,.,TRBV7-2,TRBJ1-1,TGTGCCAGCAGCTTTCCGGGGGCAGTCACTGAAGCTTTCTTT,CASSFPGAVTEAFF
.,.,TRBV14,TRBJ2-1,TGTGCCAGCAGCCAAGTGGTCGGACTTGGGAATGAGCAGTTCTTC,CASSQVVGLGNEQFF
.,TRBD1,TRBV9,TRBJ1-2,TGTGCCAGCAGATCAGGGGGAGGGGCTGGAATTGGCTACACCTTC,CASRSGGGAGIGYTF
few,TRBD1,TRBV28,TRBJ1-2,TGTGCCAGCAGTTTGGCAGGGGGTGGCTACACCTTC,CASSLAGGGYTF
.,.,TRBV4-2,TRBJ1-1,TGTGCCAGCAGCCAAGATCCTCGACAGAACACTGAAGCTTTCTTT,CASSQDPRQNTEAFF
once,.,TRBV10-3,TRBJ2-5,TGTGCCATCAGGGACAGCAATAGCCAAGAGACCCAGTACTTC,CAIRDSNSQETQYF
.,TRBD1,TRBV5-1,TRBJ1-1,TGCGCCAGCTCAGGGGGGCTGAAAACTGAAGCTTTCTTT,CASSGGLKTEAFF
.,TRBD2,TRBV11-3,TRBJ2-2,TGTGCCAGCAGCCCGGAGACTAGCGGGGGCCGCACCGGGGAGCTGTTTTTT,CASSPETSGGRTGELFF
few,TRBD1,TRBV19,TRBJ2-3,TGTGCCAGTAGTATAACAGGGGTTACAGATACGCAGTATTTT,CASSITGVTDTQYF
.,.,TRBV7-3,TRBJ1-1,TGTGCCAGCAAATCGGGCAGGGACACTGAAGCTTTCTTT,CASKSGRDTEAFF
.,.,TRBV14,TRBJ1-5,TGTGCCAGCAGCCCCCGGAGGGATCAGCCCCAGCATTTT,CASSPRRDQPQHF
.,TRBD1,TRBV7-2,TRBJ1-1,TGTGCCAGCAGCCTACAGGGGTCGTTCACTGAAGCTTTCTTT,CASSLQGSFTEAFF
.,TRBD1,TRBV6-1,TRBJ1-4,TGTGCCAGCCGGACACAGGGGAGCTTTAACGAAAAACTGTTTTTT,CASRTQGSFNEKLFF
.,.,TRBV19,TRBJ1-1,TGTGCCAGTAGTCTTGAAAGAAACACTGAAGCTTTCTTT,CASSLERNTEAFF
few,TRBD1,TRBV19,TRBJ1-5,TGTGCCAGTAGTCAGGGACAGGGCAATCAGCCCCAGCATTTT,CASSQGQGNQPQHF
once,.,TRBV5-1,TRBJ2-1,TGCGCCAGCAGCTTGGCGGGCGGGCGAAGGGAGCAGTTCTTC,CASSLAGGRREQFF
.,.,TRBV7-9,TRBJ2-2,TGTGCCAGCAGCTTTGCAGGGTCCAACACCGGGGAGCTGTTTTTT,CASSFAGSNTGELFF
.,.,TRBV30,TRBJ2-5,TGTGCCTGGAGTAGGGGGGGTCCCCCCCAAGAGACCCAGTACTTC,CAWSRGGPPQETQYF
.,TRBD2,TRBV19,TRBJ2-3,TGTGCCAGTAGTCAAAGGACTAGAGCAAGCCAAGATACGCAGTATTTT,CASSQRTRASQDTQYF
.,TRBD1,TRBV6-5,TRBJ1-2,TGTGCCAGCGGGACAGGGCGAATCTATGGCTACACCTTC,CASGTGRIYGYTF
.,TRBD1,TRBV6-5,TRBJ1-2,TGTGCCAGCAGGGTGATCCGGGACAGTGGTGGCTACACCTTC,CASRVIRDSGGYTF
.,.,TRBV7-2,TRBJ1-2,TGTGCCAGCAGCTTAGTCGGGGGGGCCTATGGCTACACCTTC,CASSLVGGAYGYTF
.,TRBD2,TRBV5-1,TRBJ2-1,TGCGCCAGCAGCCTCCCTAGCGGGGCGTCCTACAATGAGCAGTTCTTC,CASSLPSGASYNEQFF
.,.,TRBV6-5,TRBJ2-1,TGTGCCAGCCGCCCCCCCCTAGGCAATGAGCAGTTCTTC,CASRPPLGNEQFF
.,TRBD1,TRBV5-4,TRBJ1-2,TGTGCCAGCAGCCTGGACAGGGTCATTTACGGCTACACCTTC,CASSLDRVIYGYTF
once,.,TRBV19,TRBJ1-1,TGTGCCAGTAGTCCGACACCGAACACTGAAGCTTTCTTT,CASSPTPNTEAFF